Listed below are T cell receptor beta chains from one sample, sequenced in a study of preoperative IRX-2 immunotherapy in early breast cancer. The method was immunoSEQ multiplex PCR; TCRdb's version includes in-frame clones alone and lacks a portion of them. The sample includes roughly 3,200 clones, 78% of them seen just once. Sequencing was performed on tumor tissue, taken after IRX-2 immunotherapy. These receptors were obtained from a human donor with breast cancer. Both conserved end residues are trimmed from each CDR3.

cdr3_aa cdr3_length v_call
ASSVQGVETQY 11 TRBV19
ASSLVGQTYEQY 12 TRBV7-1
ASSLSKILEQY 11 TRBV28
ASSASRGDTEAF 12 TRBV11-3
ASSTRLADAYEQY 13 TRBV6-8
ASSMTSGTNEQY 12 TRBV19
ASSQVPAGYTGELF 14 TRBV1
ASSPADLGSEQY 12 TRBV18
ASSLRGRGTDTQY 13 TRBV11-3
ASSQDGLAGGPYNEQF 16 TRBV11-1
ASSVQVRETQY 11 TRBV6-8
SVEVISREAF 10 TRBV29-1
ASSSLTGPQETQY 13 TRBV7-6
ASSWTGSIAYEQY 13 TRBV11-3
ASRSTGILHTEAF 13 TRBV5-1
ASSRGLNRDEKLF 13 TRBV19
ASSSTGLAGVIYNEQF 16 TRBV11-3